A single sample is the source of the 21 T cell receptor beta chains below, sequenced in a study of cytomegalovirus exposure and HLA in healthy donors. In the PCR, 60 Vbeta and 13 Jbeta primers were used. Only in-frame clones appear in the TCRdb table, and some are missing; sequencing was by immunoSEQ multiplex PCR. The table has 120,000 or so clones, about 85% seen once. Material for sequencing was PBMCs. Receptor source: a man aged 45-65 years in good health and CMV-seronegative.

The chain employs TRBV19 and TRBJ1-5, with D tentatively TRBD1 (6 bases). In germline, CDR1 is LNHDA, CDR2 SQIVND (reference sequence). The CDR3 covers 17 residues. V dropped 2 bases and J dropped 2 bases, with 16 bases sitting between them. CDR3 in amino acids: CASSISILRGGNQPQHF. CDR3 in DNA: TGTGCCAGTAGTATAAGTATCCTCAGGGGAGGCAATCAGCCCCAGCATTTT.

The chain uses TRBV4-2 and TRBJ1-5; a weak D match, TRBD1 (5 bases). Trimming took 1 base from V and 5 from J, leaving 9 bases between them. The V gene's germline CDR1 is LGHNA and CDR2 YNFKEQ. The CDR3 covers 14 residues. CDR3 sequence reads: CASSQAGGDQPQHF. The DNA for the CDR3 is TGTGCCAGCAGCCAAGCGGGGGGAGATCAGCCCCAGCATTTT.

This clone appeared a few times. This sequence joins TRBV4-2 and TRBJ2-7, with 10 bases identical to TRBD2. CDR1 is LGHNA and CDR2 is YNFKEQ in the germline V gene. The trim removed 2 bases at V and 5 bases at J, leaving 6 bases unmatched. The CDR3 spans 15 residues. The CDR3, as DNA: TGTGCCAGCAGCCAAACTAGCGGGACCTTTCACGAGCAGTACTTC. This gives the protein CASSQTSGTFHEQYF.

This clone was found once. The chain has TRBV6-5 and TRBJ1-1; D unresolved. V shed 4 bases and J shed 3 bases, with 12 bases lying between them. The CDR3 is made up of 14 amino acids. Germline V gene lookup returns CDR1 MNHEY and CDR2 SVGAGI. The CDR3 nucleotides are TGTGCCAGCAGTTCCCAGGTGTACGACACTGAAGCTTTCTTT. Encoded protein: CASSSQVYDTEAFF.

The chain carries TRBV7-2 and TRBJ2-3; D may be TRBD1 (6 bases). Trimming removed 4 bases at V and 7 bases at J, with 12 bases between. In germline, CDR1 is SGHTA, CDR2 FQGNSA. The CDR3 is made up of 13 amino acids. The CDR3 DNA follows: TGTGCCAGCAGCTCAACCAGGGGATATACGCAGTATTTT. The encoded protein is CASSSTRGYTQYF. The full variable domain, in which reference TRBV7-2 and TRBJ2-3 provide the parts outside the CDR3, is GAGVSQSPSNKVTEKGKDVELRCDPISGHTALYWYRQSLGQGLEFLIYFQGNSAPDKSGLPSDRFSAERTGGSVSTLTIQRTQQEDSAVYLCASSSTRGYTQYFGPGTRLTVL.

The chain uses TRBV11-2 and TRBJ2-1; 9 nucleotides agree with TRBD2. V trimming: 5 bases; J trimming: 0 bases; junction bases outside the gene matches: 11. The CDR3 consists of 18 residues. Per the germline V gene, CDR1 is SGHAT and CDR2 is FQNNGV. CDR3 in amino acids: CASSLRAGGSASYNEQFF. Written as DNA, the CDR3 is TGTGCCAGCAGCCTTCGAGCGGGGGGTTCAGCCTCCTACAATGAGCAGTTCTTC.

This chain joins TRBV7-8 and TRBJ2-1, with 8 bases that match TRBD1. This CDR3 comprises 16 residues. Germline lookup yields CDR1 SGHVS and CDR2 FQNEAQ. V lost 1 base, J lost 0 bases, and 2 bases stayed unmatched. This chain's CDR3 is CASSLGQGSSYNEQFF. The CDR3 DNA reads TGTGCCAGCAGCTTAGGACAGGGGAGCTCCTACAATGAGCAGTTCTTC.

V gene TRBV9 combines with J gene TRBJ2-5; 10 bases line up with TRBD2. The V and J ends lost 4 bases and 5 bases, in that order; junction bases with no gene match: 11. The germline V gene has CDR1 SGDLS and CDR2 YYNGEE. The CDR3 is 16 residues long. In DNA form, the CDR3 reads TGTGCCAGCAGCTCCCGAGCGGGAGGGCCGCGGGAGACCCAGTACTTC. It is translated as CASSSRAGGPRETQYF.

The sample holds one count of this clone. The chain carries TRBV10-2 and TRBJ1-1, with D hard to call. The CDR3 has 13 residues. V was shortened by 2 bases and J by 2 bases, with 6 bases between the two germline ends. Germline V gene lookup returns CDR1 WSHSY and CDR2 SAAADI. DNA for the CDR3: TGCGCCAGCAGTGAGACTGTAAACACTGAAGCTTTCTTT. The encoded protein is CASSETVNTEAFF.

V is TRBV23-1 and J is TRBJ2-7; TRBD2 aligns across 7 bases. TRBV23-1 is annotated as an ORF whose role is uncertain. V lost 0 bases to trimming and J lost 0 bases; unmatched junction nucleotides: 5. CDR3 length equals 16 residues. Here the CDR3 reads CASSQSASGNSYEQYF. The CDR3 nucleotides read TGCGCCAGCAGTCAATCGGCCAGCGGGAACTCCTACGAGCAGTACTTC.

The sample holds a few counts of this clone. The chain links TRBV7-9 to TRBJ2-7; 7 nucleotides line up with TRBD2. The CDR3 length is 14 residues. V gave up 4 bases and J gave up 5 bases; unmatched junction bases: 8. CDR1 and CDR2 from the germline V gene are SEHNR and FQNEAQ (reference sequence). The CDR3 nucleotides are TGTGCCAGCAGCTCCTCGGGTGGGGGGGACGAGCAGTACTTC. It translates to CASSSSGGGDEQYF.

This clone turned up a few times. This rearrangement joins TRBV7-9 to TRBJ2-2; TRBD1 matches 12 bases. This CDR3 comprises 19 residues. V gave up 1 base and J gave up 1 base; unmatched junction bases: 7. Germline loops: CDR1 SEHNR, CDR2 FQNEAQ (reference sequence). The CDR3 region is CASSLVRDRGRGNTGELFF. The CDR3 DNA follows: TGTGCCAGCAGCTTAGTTCGGGACAGGGGGCGAGGGAACACCGGGGAGCTGTTTTTT. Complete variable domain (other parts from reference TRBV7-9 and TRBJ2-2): DTGVSQNPRHKITKRGQNVTFRCDPISEHNRLYWYRQTLGQGPEFLTYFQNEAQLEKSRLLSDRFSAERPKGSFSTLEIQRTEQGDSAMYLCASSLVRDRGRGNTGELFFGEGSRLTVL.

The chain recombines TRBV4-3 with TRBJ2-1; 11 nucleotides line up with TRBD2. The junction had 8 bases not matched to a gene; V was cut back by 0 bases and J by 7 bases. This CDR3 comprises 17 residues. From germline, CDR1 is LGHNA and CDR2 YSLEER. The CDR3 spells CASSQDHLASGRNEQFF. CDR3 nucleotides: TGCGCCAGCAGCCAAGATCATTTGGCTAGCGGGAGGAATGAGCAGTTCTTC.

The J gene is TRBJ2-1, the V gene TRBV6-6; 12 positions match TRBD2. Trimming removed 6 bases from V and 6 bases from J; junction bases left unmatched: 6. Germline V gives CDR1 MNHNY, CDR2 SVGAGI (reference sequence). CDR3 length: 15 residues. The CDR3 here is CASSHTSGRLNEQFF. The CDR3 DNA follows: TGTGCCAGCAGCCACACTAGCGGGAGGCTCAATGAGCAGTTCTTC.

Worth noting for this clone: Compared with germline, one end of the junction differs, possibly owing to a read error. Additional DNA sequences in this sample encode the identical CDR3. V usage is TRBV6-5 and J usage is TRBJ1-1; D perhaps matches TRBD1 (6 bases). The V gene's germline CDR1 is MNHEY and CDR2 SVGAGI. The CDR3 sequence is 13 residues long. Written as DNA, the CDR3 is TGTGCCAGCAGGCTACAGGGTCGCACTGAAGCCTTCTTT. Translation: CASRLQGRTEAFF.

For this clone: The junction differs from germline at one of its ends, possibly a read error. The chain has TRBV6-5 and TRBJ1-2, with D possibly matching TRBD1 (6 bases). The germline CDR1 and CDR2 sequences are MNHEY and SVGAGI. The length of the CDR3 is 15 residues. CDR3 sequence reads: CASSDSLGGNYGYTF. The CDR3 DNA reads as TGTGCCAGCAGTGACTCCCTAGGGGGTAACTATGGCTACACCTTC.

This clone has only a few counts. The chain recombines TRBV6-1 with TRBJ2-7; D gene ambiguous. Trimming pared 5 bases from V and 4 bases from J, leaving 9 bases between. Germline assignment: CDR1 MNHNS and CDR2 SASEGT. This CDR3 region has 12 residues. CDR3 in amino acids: CASSPPRYEQYF. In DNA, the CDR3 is TGTGCCAGCAGTCCCCCCAGATACGAGCAGTACTTC.

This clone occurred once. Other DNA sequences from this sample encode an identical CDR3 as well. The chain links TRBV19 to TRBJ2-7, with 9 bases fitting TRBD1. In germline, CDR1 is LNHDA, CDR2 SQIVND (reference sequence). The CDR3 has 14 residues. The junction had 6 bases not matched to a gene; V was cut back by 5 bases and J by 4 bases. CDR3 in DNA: TGTGCCAGTAGTCCTCGACAGGGGGTTTACGAGCAGTACTTC. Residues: CASSPRQGVYEQYF.

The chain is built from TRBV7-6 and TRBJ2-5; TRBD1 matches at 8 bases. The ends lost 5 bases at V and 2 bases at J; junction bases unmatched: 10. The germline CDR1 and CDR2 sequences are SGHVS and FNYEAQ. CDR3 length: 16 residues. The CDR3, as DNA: TGTGCCAGCAGCCCGGACAGGGTCTATCCACAAGAGACCCAGTACTTC. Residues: CASSPDRVYPQETQYF.

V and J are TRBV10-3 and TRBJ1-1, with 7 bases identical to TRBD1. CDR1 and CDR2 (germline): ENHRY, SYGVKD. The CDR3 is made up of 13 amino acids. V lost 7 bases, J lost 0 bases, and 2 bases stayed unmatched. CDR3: CAITQGLNTEAFF. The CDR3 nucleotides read TGTGCCATCACACAGGGGTTGAACACTGAAGCTTTCTTT.

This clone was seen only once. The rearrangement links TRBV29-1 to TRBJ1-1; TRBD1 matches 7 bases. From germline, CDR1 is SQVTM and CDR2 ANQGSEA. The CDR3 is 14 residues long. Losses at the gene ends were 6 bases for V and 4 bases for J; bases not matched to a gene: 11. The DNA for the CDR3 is TGCAGCGTGAGATGGGACAGACGGGGCACTGAAGCTTTCTTT. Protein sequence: CSVRWDRRGTEAFF.